Shown below are 28 T cell receptor beta chains from a single sample sequenced in a study of cytomegalovirus exposure and HLA in healthy donors. PCR used 60 Vbeta primers and 13 Jbeta primers. Generated by immunoSEQ multiplex PCR, the TCRdb table keeps only in-frame clones and is missing some. The table lists around 130,000 clones, roughly 80% of them singletons. Sequencing was done on a sample of PBMCs. All receptors come from a woman in her thirties or forties in good health and CMV-seropositive.

The rearrangement joins TRBV4-3 to TRBJ2-7; unclear D gene. The germline gives CDR1 LGHNA, CDR2 YSLEER. This CDR3 is 14 amino acids long. V was pared by 0 bases and J by 2 bases, with 8 bases between. The CDR3 DNA reads as TGCGCCAGCAGCCAAGATGACACAGCCTACGAGCAGTACTTC. Translation gives CASSQDDTAYEQYF.

The chain is built from TRBV5-1 and TRBJ2-3, with TRBD2 identical over 8 bases. The CDR3 sequence is 16 residues long. The germline gives CDR1 SGHRS, CDR2 YFSETQ. The V and J ends lost 2 bases and 2 bases, in that order; junction bases with no gene match: 7. As DNA, the CDR3 is TGCGCCAGCAGCTTCACTTCGGGGGGGTTCACAGATACGCAGTATTTT. Amino acids: CASSFTSGGFTDTQYF. The whole variable domain, remainder taken from reference TRBV5-1 and TRBJ2-3, is KAGVTQTPRYLIKTRGQQVTLSCSPISGHRSVSWYQQTPGQGLQFLFEYFSETQRNKGNFPGRFSGRQFSNSRSEMNVSTLELGDSALYLCASSFTSGGFTDTQYFGPGTRLTVL.

This clone has only one observation. One end of the junction is discordant with germline, which a read error may explain. This sequence joins TRBV7-2 and TRBJ2-5; D is perhaps TRBD2 (6 bases). Germline V CDR1 and CDR2: SGHTA, FQGNSA. This CDR3 has 12 amino acids. CDR3 region: CASSPGGETKYF. CDR3 bases: TGTGCCAGCAGCCCCGGCGGGGAGACCAAGTACTTC.

The chain joins TRBV7-9 to TRBJ1-4, with D possibly TRBD1 on 6 matching bases. This CDR3 region has 14 residues. Looked up from germline, CDR1 is SEHNR and CDR2 is FQNEAQ (reference sequence). V lost 5 bases to trimming and J lost 6 bases, with 13 bases between them. In DNA form, the CDR3 reads TGTGCCAGCAGCGGACAGAGAGGGGATGAAAAACTGTTTTTT. Amino acid sequence: CASSGQRGDEKLFF.

The rearrangement uses TRBV28 and TRBJ1-1; D unclear. Germline loops: CDR1 MDHEN, CDR2 SYDVKM. The CDR3 is 14 amino acids. The germline V and J ends were trimmed by 2 bases and 2 bases, with 9 bases remaining between them. CDR3 sequence (DNA): TGTGCCAGCAGTTTAACAGCACAAAACACTGAAGCTTTCTTT. It codes for CASSLTAQNTEAFF.

The V and J genes are TRBV28 and TRBJ2-7; 9 nucleotides match TRBD1. Germline assignment: CDR1 MDHEN and CDR2 SYDVKM. The CDR3 spans 12 residues. After removal of 9 bases from V and 2 bases from J, the junction contained 2 bases not matched to a gene. Here the CDR3 DNA reads TGTGCCAGTGGGACAGGGACCTACGAGCAGTACTTC. It is translated as CASGTGTYEQYF.

This clone came up once. V gene TRBV25-1 combines with J gene TRBJ2-7, with 7 bases lining up with TRBD2. CDR1 is MGHDK and CDR2 is SYGVNS in the germline V gene. With V trimmed by 5 bases and J by 2 bases, 6 bases remained unmatched. The CDR3 contains 14 residues. The CDR3 protein is CASSKGGGTYEQYF. The CDR3 DNA is TGTGCCAGCAGTAAAGGCGGGGGTACCTACGAGCAGTACTTC.

Of note for this clone: The sample contains more than one DNA sequence encoding this CDR3. This chain connects TRBV18 to TRBJ2-5, with 9 bases fitting TRBD1. Germline CDR1 is KGHSH and CDR2 is LQKENI. Trimming at V came to 3 bases and at J to 2 bases, leaving 1 base not matched to a gene. CDR3 length: 14 residues. In nucleotides, the CDR3 is TGTGCCAGCTCACCCGACAGGGGGCAAGAGACCCAGTACTTC. Translation: CASSPDRGQETQYF.

This clone was seen a handful of times. The chain has TRBV11-1 and TRBJ2-2; 8 bases are a match to TRBD2. CDR1 and CDR2 from the germline V gene are SGHAT and FQDESV (reference sequence). This CDR3 is built from 16 residues. With 3 bases clipped from V and 1 base from J, the junction kept 4 bases outside the gene matches. Here the CDR3 DNA reads TGTGCCAGCAGCTTCGGGCTAGCGGGGAACACCGGGGAGCTGTTTTTT. Translating it yields CASSFGLAGNTGELFF.

This rearrangement joins TRBV27 to TRBJ2-1, with 7 bases that match TRBD2. With 1 base clipped from V and 2 bases from J, the junction kept 5 bases outside the gene matches. Germline CDR1 MNHEY, CDR2 SMNVEV (reference sequence). The CDR3 is 16 residues long. The CDR3 reads CASSLFVGGTYNEQFF. The CDR3 DNA follows: TGTGCCAGCAGTTTATTTGTGGGGGGGACCTACAATGAGCAGTTCTTC.

The chain is built from TRBV5-1 and TRBJ1-1; no reliable D call. This CDR3 is 14 amino acids long. The germline V gene encodes CDR1 SGHRS and CDR2 YFSETQ. Trimming cost V 0 bases and J 6 bases, with 12 bases left between them. The CDR3 nucleotides are TGCGCCAGCAGCTTGGCAACGAAGCACCCTGAAGCTTTCTTT. Its translation: CASSLATKHPEAFF.

The chain uses TRBV4-3 and TRBJ2-7, with TRBD2 as a possible D gene (5 bases). The CDR3 sequence is 14 residues long. V was shortened by 2 bases and J by 3 bases, with 11 bases between the two germline ends. Germline CDR1 and CDR2: LGHNA and YSLEER. The CDR3 sequence is CASSQKMGDYEQYF. The CDR3 nucleotides read TGCGCCAGCAGCCAAAAGATGGGAGACTACGAGCAGTACTTC.

This clone was observed a few times. The CDR3 loop is CASSLAPGTGGQDTQYF. The CDR3, as DNA: TGTGCCAGCAGCTTGGCGCCAGGGACAGGCGGACAAGATACGCAGTATTTT. V usage is TRBV5-4 and J usage is TRBJ2-3; 8 bases align to TRBD1. J gave up 5 bases and V 0 bases, and 11 bases lay outside the gene matches. CDR1 and CDR2 (germline): SGHNT, YYREEE (reference sequence). The CDR3 spans 17 residues.

The chain combines TRBV2 with TRBJ1-5, with D possibly being TRBD1 (6 bases). Germline CDR1 is SNHLY and CDR2 is FYNNEI. The CDR3 has 14 residues. V was trimmed by 3 bases and J by 6 bases, leaving 12 bases between them. CDR3 in amino acids: CASSDRGIGQPQHF. In DNA form, the CDR3 reads TGTGCCAGCAGTGACAGGGGAATAGGTCAGCCCCAGCATTTT.

The rearrangement joins TRBV28 to TRBJ1-6, with TRBD1 identical over 8 bases. Germline V gene data show CDR1 as MDHEN and CDR2 as SYDVKM. With 10 bases clipped from V and 4 bases from J, the junction kept 9 bases outside the gene matches. CDR3 size: 15 residues. The CDR3 region has the DNA TGTGCCACCTGGGACAGGTCAGGTTATAATTCACCCCTCCACTTT. Amino acid sequence: CATWDRSGYNSPLHF.

The rearrangement links TRBV7-2 to TRBJ2-5, with D possibly TRBD2 on 6 matching bases. V was trimmed by 1 base and J by 2 bases, leaving 11 bases between them. CDR1 is SGHTA, CDR2 FQGNSA, per germline. This CDR3 region has 15 residues. CDR3 sequence: CASSLVGGVQETQYF. In DNA, the CDR3 is TGTGCCAGCAGCTTAGTGGGCGGGGTACAAGAGACCCAGTACTTC. The full variable domain, completed using reference TRBV7-2 and TRBJ2-5, is GAGVSQSPSNKVTEKGKDVELRCDPISGHTALYWYRQSLGQGLEFLIYFQGNSAPDKSGLPSDRFSAERTGGSVSTLTIQRTQQEDSAVYLCASSLVGGVQETQYFGPGTRLLVL.

This clone was seen a handful of times. The chain has TRBV6-1 and TRBJ1-1; 8 positions match TRBD1. V shed 2 bases and J 4 bases; nucleotides not matched to a gene: 9. CDR1 is MNHNS, CDR2 SASEGT, per germline. This CDR3 comprises 16 residues. The CDR3 sequence is CASSEQGANRRTEAFF. The CDR3 DNA reads TGTGCCAGCAGTGAACAGGGGGCGAATCGTCGCACTGAAGCTTTCTTT.

The rearrangement joins TRBV6-5 to TRBJ2-7; D possibly corresponds to TRBD2 (5 bases). Germline V CDR1 and CDR2: MNHEY, SVGAGI. The V end was cut by 5 bases, the J end by 9 bases, with 17 bases between. CDR3 length: 13 amino acids. The DNA of the CDR3 is TGTGCCAGCAGTCGGAGTGAGGGCTCCGGGCAGTACTTC. This gives the protein CASSRSEGSGQYF.

This CDR3 reads CASSRDRNEKLFF. The DNA for the CDR3 is TGTGCCAGCTCACGGGACAGGAATGAAAAACTGTTTTTT. The rearrangement links TRBV18 to TRBJ1-4, with TRBD1 matching over 8 bases. The CDR3 is 13 residues long. Germline values: CDR1 KGHSH, CDR2 LQKENI. Trimming took 4 bases from V and 5 from J; bases not matched to a gene: 0.

This clone was observed once. The CDR3 loop is CASSVDRSNQPQHF. The CDR3 DNA sequence: TGTGCCAGCAGTGTGGACAGGAGCAATCAGCCCCAGCATTTT. The chain combines TRBV6-1 with TRBJ1-5, with TRBD1 matching over 7 bases. The CDR3 has 14 residues. With V trimmed by 4 bases and J by 1 base, 1 base remained unmatched. Germline-derived CDR1 and CDR2 are MNHNS and SASEGT.

This rearrangement joins TRBV21-1 to TRBJ1-6; the table's TRBD1 call for D was not verified on the DNA. TRBV21-1 is a listed pseudogene. CDR3 length: 17 amino acids. CDR3 sequence reads: CASSKGGRQGYNSPLHF. The CDR3 region has the DNA TGTGCCAGCAGCAAAGGGGGTCGTCAGGGCTATAATTCACCCCTCCACTTT.

The J gene is TRBJ2-7, the V gene TRBV19, with 7 bases identical to TRBD1. Looked up from germline, CDR1 is LNHDA and CDR2 is SQIVND (reference sequence). With 4 bases clipped from V and 7 bases from J, the junction kept 16 bases outside the gene matches. This CDR3 region has 16 residues. The DNA of the CDR3 is TGTGCCAGTAGTAGTTATTGGGGACAGCGGAGCGAGGAGCAGTACTTC. This encodes CASSSYWGQRSEEQYF.

There are a few counts of this clone. The CDR3 sequence is CSVGGTGLETQYF. The CDR3 DNA is TGCAGCGTTGGTGGGACAGGGCTTGAGACCCAGTACTTC. V gene TRBV29-1 combines with J gene TRBJ2-5; TRBD1 aligns across 9 bases. Germline assignment: CDR1 SQVTM and CDR2 ANQGSEA. The CDR3 is 13 amino acids. V was clipped by 4 bases and J by 5 bases; unmatched bases: 5.

The gene calls are TRBV30 and TRBJ1-3; 8 bases align to TRBD1. This CDR3 region has 13 residues. V trimming: 7 bases; J trimming: 8 bases; junction bases outside the gene matches: 10. CDR1 and CDR2 from the germline V gene are GTSNPN and SVGIG (reference sequence). CDR3 in DNA: TGTGCCTCTCAGGGGGCTAAGGGGCACACCATATATTTT. This codes for CASQGAKGHTIYF.

The V gene is TRBV19, the J gene TRBJ1-1; 7 bases are shared with TRBD1. Per the germline V gene, CDR1 is LNHDA and CDR2 is SQIVND (reference sequence). The CDR3 consists of 13 residues. The V and J ends lost 7 bases and 5 bases, in that order; junction bases with no gene match: 7. The CDR3 sequence: CASTLQQGTEAFF. Written as DNA, the CDR3 is TGTGCCAGTACCCTACAACAGGGGACTGAAGCTTTCTTT.

In its sample, this clone was seen a few times. This rearrangement joins TRBV7-9 to TRBJ2-2, with D possibly matching TRBD2 (6 bases). Trimming took 5 bases from V and 3 from J, leaving 10 bases between them. CDR1 is SEHNR and CDR2 is FQNEAQ in the germline V gene (reference sequence). CDR3 size: 14 residues. The CDR3 sequence is CASSPRGDTGELFF. CDR3 bases: TGTGCCAGCAGCCCGCGCGGGGACACCGGGGAGCTGTTTTTT.

The gene calls are TRBV29-1 and TRBJ1-3; no clear D gene. V was trimmed by 7 bases and J by 0 bases, leaving 13 bases between them. CDR1 and CDR2 (germline): SQVTM, ANQGSEA. The CDR3 sequence is 14 residues long. The chain's CDR3 is CSATQALSGNTIYF. The CDR3 DNA reads as TGCAGCGCCACCCAGGCTCTCTCTGGAAACACCATATATTTT.

The V gene is TRBV19, the J gene TRBJ2-1; 13 bases map to TRBD2. The germline V gene encodes CDR1 LNHDA and CDR2 SQIVND (reference sequence). Trimming at V came to 6 bases and at J to 0 bases, leaving 11 bases not matched to a gene. The CDR3 consists of 19 residues. The CDR3 DNA reads as TGTGCCAGTAGCCTCAAGCTCGGGACTAGCGGGACCTCCTACAATGAGCAGTTCTTC. Translated, it gives CASSLKLGTSGTSYNEQFF.